Listed here are 8 T cell receptor beta chains from one sample, sequenced in a study of blood T cells in healthy people across ages. Using a J-beta primer mix together with a sample-barcoded 5' primer, a second PCR was run for roughly 7 to 12 cycles. Via MiXCR, TCRdb re-called the 5' RACE reads, giving one row per CDR3 protein. The sample records 1.4 million or so distinct CDR3 sequences, approximately 39% being singletons. Sequenced material: blood. Source of these receptors: a woman between 18 and 29 years old in good health.

The genes are TRBV7-8 and TRBJ1-5, with D unclear. Germline V gene lookup returns CDR1 SGHVS and CDR2 FQNEAQ. The CDR3 is 15 amino acids. Trimming took off 2 bases at V and 5 bases at J, with 13 bases between the two ends. CDR3 loop: CASSLSGRSDQPQHF. Here the CDR3 DNA reads TGTGCCAGCAGCTTATCGGGTCGCTCTGATCAGCCCCAGCATTTT.

The chain has TRBV10-3 and TRBJ1-1, with D possibly TRBD1 on 6 matching bases. CDR3 size: 12 residues. V lost 0 bases and J lost 10, with 9 bases in between. Germline CDR1 and CDR2: ENHRY and SYGVKD. In nucleotides, the CDR3 is TGTGCCATCAGTGAGTCGGGGGGGGCAGCTTTCTTT. Translated, it gives CAISESGGAAFF.

V is TRBV2 and J is TRBJ2-5; the match to TRBD2 covers 8 bases. CDR3 length: 15 amino acids. J was trimmed by 11 bases and V by 3 bases; bases with no gene match: 14. CDR1 is SNHLY, CDR2 FYNNEI, per germline. The CDR3 region is CASSDRGLGYNEQYF. CDR3 DNA sequence: TGTGCCAGCAGTGATCGGGGACTAGGGTACAATGAGCAGTACTTC.

The rearrangement uses TRBV6-5 and TRBJ1-6; no definite D call. CDR1 is MNHEY and CDR2 is SVGAGI in the germline V gene. The CDR3 runs to 15 residues. Trimming removed 8 bases at V and 0 bases at J, with 11 bases between. The CDR3: CASGVFSSYNSPLHF. As DNA, the CDR3 is TGTGCCAGCGGGGTATTCAGCTCCTATAATTCACCCCTCCACTTT.

This clonotype was counted between two and nine times. The rearrangement joins TRBV7-3 to TRBJ2-1; TRBD1 is a possible D gene (6 bases). The CDR3 extends over 16 amino acids. Trimming shortened V by 2 bases and J by 4 bases, and 15 bases separated the two germline ends. The germline V gene encodes CDR1 SGHTA and CDR2 FQGTGA. The CDR3 DNA reads TGTGCCAGCAGCTTACAGCAGGGGCGGTTTTACAATGAGCAGTTCTTC. As protein: CASSLQQGRFYNEQFF.

On this clonotype itself: An end of the junction differs from the germline gene, which may be a read error. The chain carries TRBV10-3 and TRBJ2-1, with TRBD2 as a possible D gene (6 bases). Near its end, the DNA agrees better with TRBJ2-7, so the J call may be wrong. The germline V gene encodes CDR1 ENHRY and CDR2 SYGVKD. The length of the CDR3 is 13 residues. CDR3 amino acids: CAVSPAGSNEQYF. The DNA for the CDR3 is TGTGCCGTCAGCCCTGCGGGGAGCAATGAGCAGTACTTC.

This chain joins TRBV10-3 and TRBJ1-5; the D gene is possibly TRBD1 (6 bases). In germline, CDR1 is ENHRY, CDR2 SYGVKD. The CDR3 runs to 16 residues. Trimming removed 0 bases at V and 0 bases at J, with 9 bases between. The CDR3 region is CAISESRGNSNQPQHF. As DNA, the CDR3 is TGTGCCATCAGTGAGTCCAGGGGTAATAGCAATCAGCCCCAGCATTTT.

Note on this clonotype: Being one base from a much bigger clone, this may be a read error. The rearrangement uses TRBV7-8 and TRBJ2-1, with TRBD2 identical over 11 bases. The DNA end is more similar to TRBJ2-7, so the J call may be wrong. Germline CDR1 and CDR2: SGHVS and FQNEAQ. The CDR3 totals 15 residues. DNA for the CDR3: TGTGCCAGCAGCCCTAGCGGGGGGTCCTACAATGAGCAGTACTTC. This gives the protein CASSPSGGSYNEQYF.